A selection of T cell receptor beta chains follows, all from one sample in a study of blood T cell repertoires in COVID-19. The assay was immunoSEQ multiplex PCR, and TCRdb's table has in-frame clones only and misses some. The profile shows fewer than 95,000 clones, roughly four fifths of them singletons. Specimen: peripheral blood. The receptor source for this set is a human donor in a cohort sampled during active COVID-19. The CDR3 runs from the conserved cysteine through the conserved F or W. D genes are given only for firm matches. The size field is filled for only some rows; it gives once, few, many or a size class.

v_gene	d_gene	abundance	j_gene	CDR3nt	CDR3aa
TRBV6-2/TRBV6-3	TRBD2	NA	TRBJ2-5	TGTGCCAGCAGTATGCACGGCCTAGCGGGGGCCCAAGAGACCCAGTACTTC	CASSMHGLAGAQETQYF
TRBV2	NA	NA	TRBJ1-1	TGTGCCAGCAACGGACAAGGTGACACTGAAGCTTTCTTT	CASNGQGDTEAFF
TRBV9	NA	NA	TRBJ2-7	TGTGCCAGCAGCGTAGAACCCGAGAGGGGGGAGCAGTACTTC	CASSVEPERGEQYF
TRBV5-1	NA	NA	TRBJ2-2	TGCGCCAGCAGCGCAGGGCTGGACACCGGGGAGCTGTTTTTT	CASSAGLDTGELFF
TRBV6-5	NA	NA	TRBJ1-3	TGTGCCAGCAGAAAGCTCGACTCTGGAAACACCATATATTTT	CASRKLDSGNTIYF
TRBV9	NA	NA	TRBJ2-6	TGTGCCAGCAGCGTCTCCGGGGCCAACGTCCTGACTTTC	CASSVSGANVLTF
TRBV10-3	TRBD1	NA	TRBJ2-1	TGTGCCATCACTACGGACAGGGGATACAATGAGCAGTTCTTC	CAITTDRGYNEQFF
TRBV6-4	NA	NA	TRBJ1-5	TGTGCCAGCAGTGAGTACGGTCAGCCCCAGCATTTT	CASSEYGQPQHF
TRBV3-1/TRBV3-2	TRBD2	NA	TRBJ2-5	TGTGCCAGCAGCCGAGGACTAGCGGGTATTCCGTACTTC	CASSRGLAGIPYF
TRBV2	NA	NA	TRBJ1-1	TGTGCCAGCAGATCCTCGGAGGGATCCACTGAAGCTTTCTTT	CASRSSEGSTEAFF
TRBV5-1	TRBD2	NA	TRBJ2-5	TGCGCCAGCAGCCTAGGGGGTAGCGGGGGTGAGACCCAGTACTTC	CASSLGGSGGETQYF
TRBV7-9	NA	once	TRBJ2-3	TGTGCCAGCAGCTTAGACGGTCTACCCGGTGCTGCGCAGTATTTT	CASSLDGLPGAAQYF